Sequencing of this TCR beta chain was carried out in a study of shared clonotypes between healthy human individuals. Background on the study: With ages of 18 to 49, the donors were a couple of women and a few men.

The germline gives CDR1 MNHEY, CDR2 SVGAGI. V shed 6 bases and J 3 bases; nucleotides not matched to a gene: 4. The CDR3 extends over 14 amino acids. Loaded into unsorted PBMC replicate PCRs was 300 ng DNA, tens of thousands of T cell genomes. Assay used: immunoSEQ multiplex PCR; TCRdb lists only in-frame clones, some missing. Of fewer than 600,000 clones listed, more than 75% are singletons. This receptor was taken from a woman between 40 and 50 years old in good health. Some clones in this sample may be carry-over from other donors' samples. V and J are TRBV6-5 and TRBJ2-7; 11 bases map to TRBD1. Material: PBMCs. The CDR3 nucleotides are TGTGCCAGCAGCCGGACAGGGGGCCGCTACGAGCAGTACTTC. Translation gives CASSRTGGRYEQYF.